This entry is about one T cell receptor beta chain. The antigen is undetermined. This entry is derived from a study of T cells in narcolepsy. The study's findings and limits: Autoreactive clonotypes reportedly recurred in blood of same and different patients, not controls. No autoreactive T cell clone sequences appeared in some memory CD4+ repertoires.

Only in-frame clones appear in the TCRdb table, and some are missing; sequencing was by immunoSEQ multiplex PCR. This sample yields about 40,000 clones, of which more than 70% are seen a single time; 1% to 1.5% belongs to the top ten. The specimen sequenced was CD45RA- memory CD4+ T cells from PBMCs. The sequence derives from a human donor with narcolepsy.

CDR3 protein: CASRPGRVTDTQYF. For the CDR3, the DNA is TGTGCCAGCAGACCAGGGCGGGTGACAGATACGCAGTATTTT. This chain joins TRBV6-6 and TRBJ2-3, with D perhaps being TRBD1 or TRBD2 (5 bases each). V gave up 6 bases and J gave up 3 bases, with 13 bases separating them. This CDR3 spans 14 amino acids. Germline CDR1 is MNHNY and CDR2 is SVGAGI (reference sequence).